A selection of T cell receptor beta chains follows, all from one sample in a study of T cells after yellow fever vaccination. One entry per CDR3 protein, called by TCRdb with MiXCR from the 5' RACE reads. The table includes a few hundred thousand distinct CDR3 sequences, about 19% detected once. Here the sequenced sample was PBMCs, taken 15 days after the yellow fever booster vaccination. These receptors all stem from a man in his thirties or forties who received the YFV17D yellow fever vaccine. The CDR3 runs from the conserved cysteine through the conserved F or W. The D gene is left open where the match is weak. Expanded clones are given a class, and other clones once, few, many or no size at all.

CAISDRSSEQYF,TGTGCCATCAGCGACAGGTCTTCGGAGCAGTACTTC,TRBV10-3,NA,TRBJ2-7,NA
CASSFGQTSGRNDQFF,TGCGCCAGCAGCTTTGGCCAGACTAGCGGGAGAAATGACCAGTTCTTC,TRBV5-1,TRBD2,TRBJ2-1,NA
CASSLGQSGEQYF,TGTGCCAGCAGCCTCGGACAGTCCGGCGAGCAGTACTTC,TRBV7-2,NA,TRBJ2-7,few
CASIPMVGGPYNEQFF,TGTGCCAGCATCCCAATGGTGGGGGGGCCCTACAATGAGCAGTTCTTC,TRBV7-2,NA,TRBJ2-1,few
CASYPGGSYNSPLHF,TGTGCCAGCTATCCCGGGGGCTCCTATAATTCACCCCTCCACTTT,TRBV7-2,NA,TRBJ1-6,few
CASSFGTANEQYF,TGCGCCAGCAGCTTCGGGACAGCCAACGAGCAGTACTTC,TRBV5-1,TRBD1,TRBJ2-7,NA
CATSDPGTGGSYNEQFF,TGTGCCACCAGTGACCCCGGGACAGGGGGCTCCTACAATGAGCAGTTCTTC,TRBV24-1,TRBD1,TRBJ2-1,few
CSVDEGGGEQFF,TGCAGCGTTGATGAAGGGGGGGGTGAGCAGTTCTTC,TRBV29-1,NA,TRBJ2-1,few
CASSQEIPRRGYDEQFF,TGTGCCAGCAGCCAAGAGATCCCGCGGAGGGGCTACGATGAGCAGTTCTTC,TRBV4-2,NA,TRBJ2-1,NA
CASSRGGRLNYEQYF,TGTGCCAGCAGTCGAGGGGGGAGACTTAACTACGAGCAGTACTTC,TRBV12-3/TRBV12-4,NA,TRBJ2-7,NA
CASRVYRDPLRNEQFF,TGTGCCAGCAGAGTCTATCGGGACCCCCTCAGGAATGAGCAGTTCTTC,TRBV2,NA,TRBJ2-1,many
CASSPSSETQYF,TGTGCCAGCTCACCAAGTTCGGAGACCCAGTACTTC,TRBV18,NA,TRBJ2-5,few
CSAEKTSTDTQYF,TGCAGTGCTGAAAAAACAAGCACAGATACGCAGTATTTT,TRBV20-1,NA,TRBJ2-3,few
CSASAGTSGGQYF,TGCAGTGCTTCCGCCGGGACTAGCGGGGGCCAGTACTTC,TRBV20-1,TRBD2,TRBJ2-5,NA
CASSVTRLNTGELFF,TGCGCCAGCAGTGTGACCCGACTGAACACCGGGGAGCTGTTTTTT,TRBV10-1,NA,TRBJ2-2,few
CASSWTGGDGYTF,TGCGCCAGCTCTTGGACAGGGGGCGATGGCTACACCTTC,TRBV4-3,TRBD1,TRBJ1-2,NA
CASRALLAGSLSYEQYF,TGTGCCAGCAGGGCTCTACTAGCGGGAAGTCTGTCCTACGAGCAGTACTTC,TRBV6-1,TRBD2,TRBJ2-7,few
CASSYQGLQAFF,TGTGCCAGCAGTTACCAGGGCCTCCAAGCTTTCTTT,TRBV6-2/TRBV6-3,NA,TRBJ1-1,NA
CASSYSGRSGSRASVPHF,TGTGCCAGCAGTTACTCAGGACGGTCGGGGTCGAGGGCCTCTGTTCCGCATTTT,TRBV6-5,NA,TRBJ1-5,NA
CASSVGGIGEQYF,TGTGCCAGCAGCGTAGGGGGCATAGGCGAGCAGTACTTC,TRBV9,NA,TRBJ2-7,few
CASSSRVSGSLYEQYF,TGTGCCAGCAGCTCCCGGGTTAGCGGGAGTTTGTACGAGCAGTACTTC,TRBV7-2,TRBD2,TRBJ2-7,NA
CASSLGLHTDTQYF,TGTGCCAGCTCACTAGGACTGCACACAGATACGCAGTATTTT,TRBV18,NA,TRBJ2-3,NA
CSVEDSSGRSGELFF,TGCAGCGTTGAAGACAGTAGCGGGAGGTCCGGGGAGCTGTTTTTT,TRBV29-1,TRBD2,TRBJ2-2,NA
CASEDRAGANVLTF,TGCGCCAGCGAGGACAGGGCCGGGGCCAACGTCCTGACTTTC,TRBV5-1,TRBD1,TRBJ2-6,few
CASSVGEATGELFF,TGTGCCAGCAGTGTGGGAGAGGCCACCGGGGAGCTGTTTTTT,TRBV6-1,NA,TRBJ2-2,NA
CASSLGAADIQYF,TGTGCCAGCAGTTTAGGCGCAGCGGACATTCAGTACTTC,TRBV28,NA,TRBJ2-4,NA
CASSPSRDADTQYF,TGTGCCAGCTCACCATCGCGGGACGCAGATACGCAGTATTTT,TRBV18,NA,TRBJ2-3,few
CASSKALLPPGDTQYF,TGTGCCAGCAGCAAAGCCCTGTTGCCCCCTGGAGATACGCAGTATTTT,TRBV21-1,NA,TRBJ2-3,NA
CASRHRESGSYEQYF,TGTGCCAGCAGACACAGGGAGTCGGGCTCCTACGAGCAGTACTTC,TRBV6-1,NA,TRBJ2-7,NA
CASSARTANSPLHF,TGTGCCAGCAGTGCCCGGACAGCAAATTCACCCCTCCACTTT,TRBV2,NA,TRBJ1-6,NA
CSVESASGRGPIGTDTQYF,TGCAGCGTTGAGTCGGCTAGCGGGCGGGGGCCTATTGGCACAGATACGCAGTATTTT,TRBV29-1,TRBD2,TRBJ2-3,few
CSVEDPEGGAKRYNEQFF,TGCAGCGTTGAAGATCCGGAGGGGGGCGCGAAGCGGTACAATGAGCAGTTCTTC,TRBV29-1,NA,TRBJ2-1,NA
CASSFSSGSGHEQFF,TGTGCCAGCAGCTTTAGTAGCGGGAGTGGGCATGAGCAGTTCTTC,TRBV7-9,TRBD2,TRBJ2-1,NA
CASSLGPLRDTQYF,TGTGCCAGCAGCTTAGGGCCGCTACGAGATACGCAGTATTTT,TRBV7-9,NA,TRBJ2-3,NA
CASTPAGGKGGANVLTF,TGTGCCAGCACCCCTGCAGGGGGAAAAGGTGGGGCCAACGTCCTGACTTTC,TRBV27,TRBD1,TRBJ2-6,NA
CASSLRIDIQYF,TGTGCCAGCAGTTTGCGGATTGACATACAGTACTTC,TRBV12-3/TRBV12-4,NA,TRBJ2-7,few
CASSESLAGVHNEQFF,TGTGCCAGCAGTGAATCCCTAGCGGGAGTCCACAATGAGCAGTTCTTC,TRBV25-1,TRBD2,TRBJ2-1,few
CSVSGVGNEQFF,TGCAGTGTTTCCGGAGTTGGGAATGAGCAGTTCTTC,TRBV20-1,NA,TRBJ2-1,NA
CSVVGASGRVHNEQFF,TGCAGCGTTGTCGGGGCTAGCGGGAGGGTGCACAATGAGCAGTTCTTC,TRBV29-1,TRBD2,TRBJ2-1,NA
CASAGGDLQEYF,TGTGCCAGCGCCGGCGGGGACCTTCAGGAGTACTTC,TRBV3-1,NA,TRBJ2-5,NA
CAISEQAYEQYF,TGTGCCATCAGTGAGCAGGCCTACGAGCAGTACTTC,TRBV10-3,NA,TRBJ2-7,NA
CASSWDRGSEQYF,TGTGCCAGCAGTTGGGACAGGGGCTCCGAGCAGTACTTC,TRBV6-5,TRBD1,TRBJ2-7,few
CASSPLIAGGTDTQYF,TGTGCCAGCTCACCACTCATAGCGGGAGGCACAGATACGCAGTATTTT,TRBV18,TRBD2,TRBJ2-3,NA
CSARDRAAVPLEQYF,TGCAGTGCTAGAGATCGCGCTGCTGTACCCCTGGAGCAGTACTTC,TRBV20-1,NA,TRBJ2-7,NA
CASSYAEGAGSPLHF,TGTGCCAGCAGTTACGCGGAGGGGGCAGGTTCACCCCTCCACTTT,TRBV6-5,TRBD1,TRBJ1-6,NA
CASRAGQGTPSGYNEQFF,TGTGCCAGCAGGGCGGGACAGGGGACTCCTAGCGGGTACAATGAGCAGTTCTTC,TRBV28,TRBD1,TRBJ2-1,few
CASSTRQAGELFF,TGTGCCAGCAGCACACGACAAGCCGGGGAGCTGTTTTTT,TRBV7-2,NA,TRBJ2-2,NA